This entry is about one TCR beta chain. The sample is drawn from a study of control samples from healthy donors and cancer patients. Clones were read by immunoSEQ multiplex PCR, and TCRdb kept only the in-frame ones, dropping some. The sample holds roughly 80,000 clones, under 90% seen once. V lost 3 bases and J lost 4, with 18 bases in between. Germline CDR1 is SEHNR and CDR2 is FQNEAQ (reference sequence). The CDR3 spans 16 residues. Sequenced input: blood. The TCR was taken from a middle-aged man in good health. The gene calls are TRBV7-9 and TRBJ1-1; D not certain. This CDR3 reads CASSFSDLGRATEAFF. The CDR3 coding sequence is TGTGCCAGCAGCTTCAGCGACTTGGGTCGGGCCACTGAAGCTTTCTTT.